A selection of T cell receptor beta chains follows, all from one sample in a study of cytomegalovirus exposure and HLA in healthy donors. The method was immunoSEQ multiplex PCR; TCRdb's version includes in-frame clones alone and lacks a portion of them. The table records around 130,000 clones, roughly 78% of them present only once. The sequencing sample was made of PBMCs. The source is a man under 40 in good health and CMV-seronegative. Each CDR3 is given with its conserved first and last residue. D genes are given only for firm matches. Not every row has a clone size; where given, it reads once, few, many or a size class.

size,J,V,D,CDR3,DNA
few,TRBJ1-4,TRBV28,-,CASTQSGEKLFF,TGTGCCAGCACCCAGTCGGGGGAAAAACTGTTTTTT
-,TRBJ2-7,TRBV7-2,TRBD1,CASSFGQGYEQYF,TGTGCCAGCAGCTTCGGACAGGGCTACGAGCAGTACTTC
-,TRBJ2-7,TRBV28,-,CASSPHGQFYEQYF,TGTGCCAGCAGTCCACATGGACAGTTCTACGAGCAGTACTTC
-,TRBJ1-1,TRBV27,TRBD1,CASSRDRVNTEAFF,TGTGCCAGCAGCCGGGACAGGGTGAACACTGAAGCTTTCTTT
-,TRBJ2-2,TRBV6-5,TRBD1,CASSTGQGGTGELFF,TGTGCCAGCAGTACTGGACAGGGAGGCACCGGGGAGCTGTTTTTT
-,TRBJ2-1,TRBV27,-,CASRPHGGQEQFF,TGTGCCAGCAGACCCCACGGGGGACAGGAGCAGTTCTTC
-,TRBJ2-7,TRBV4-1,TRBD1,CASSLDRRTGGAYEQYF,TGCGCCAGCAGCCTAGACCGAAGGACAGGGGGGGCCTACGAGCAGTACTTC
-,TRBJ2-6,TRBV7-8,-,CASSLNPGPSSGANVLTF,TGTGCCAGCAGCTTAAATCCAGGGCCTTCCTCTGGGGCCAACGTCCTGACTTTC
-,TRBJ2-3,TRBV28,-,CASSLWAGASTDTQYF,TGTGCCAGCAGTTTATGGGCAGGGGCTAGCACAGATACGCAGTATTTT
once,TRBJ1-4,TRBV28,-,CASLQAGEKLFF,TGTGCCAGCTTACAAGCAGGAGAAAAACTGTTTTTT
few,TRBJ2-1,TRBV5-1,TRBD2,CASSLTGTSGGNEQFF,TGCGCCAGCAGCCTAACCGGGACTAGCGGGGGCAATGAGCAGTTCTTC
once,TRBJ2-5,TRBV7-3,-,CASSLMSGQAETQYF,TGTGCCAGCAGCTTAATGTCAGGGCAGGCAGAGACCCAGTACTTC
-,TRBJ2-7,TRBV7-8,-,CASSLWGGRYEQYF,TGTGCCAGCAGCCTGTGGGGGGGGCGCTACGAGCAGTACTTC
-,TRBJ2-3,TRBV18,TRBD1,CASSPDRGTDTQYF,TGTGCCAGCTCACCGGACAGGGGCACAGATACGCAGTATTTT
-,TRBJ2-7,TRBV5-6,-,CASSSTLFYEQYF,TGTGCCAGCAGCTCGACTCTTTTCTACGAGCAGTACTTC
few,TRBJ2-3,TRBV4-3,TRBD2,CASSRGLAGGITDTQYF,TGCGCCAGCAGCCGAGGACTAGCGGGGGGGATCACAGATACGCAGTATTTT
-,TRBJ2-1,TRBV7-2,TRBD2,CASSPKTSGGGEQFF,TGTGCCAGCTCTCCCAAGACTAGCGGGGGTGGTGAGCAGTTCTTC